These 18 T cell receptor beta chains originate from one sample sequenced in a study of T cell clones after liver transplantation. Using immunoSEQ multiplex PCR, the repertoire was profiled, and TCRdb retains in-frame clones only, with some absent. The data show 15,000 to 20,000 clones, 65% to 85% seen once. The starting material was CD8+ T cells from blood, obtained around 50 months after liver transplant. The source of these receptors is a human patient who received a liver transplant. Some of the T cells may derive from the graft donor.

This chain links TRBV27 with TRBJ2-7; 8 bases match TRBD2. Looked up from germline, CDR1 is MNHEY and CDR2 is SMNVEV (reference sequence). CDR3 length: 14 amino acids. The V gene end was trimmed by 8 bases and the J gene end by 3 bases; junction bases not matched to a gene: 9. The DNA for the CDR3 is TGTGCCAGCCATAGCGGGAAGGCTATCTACGAGCAGTACTTC. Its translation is CASHSGKAIYEQYF.

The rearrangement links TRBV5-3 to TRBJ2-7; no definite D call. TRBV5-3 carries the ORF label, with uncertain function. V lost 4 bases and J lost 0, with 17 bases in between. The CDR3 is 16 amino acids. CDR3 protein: CARSGDECIGSYEQYF. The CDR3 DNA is TGTGCCAGAAGCGGCGATGAATGTATCGGCTCCTACGAGCAGTACTTC.

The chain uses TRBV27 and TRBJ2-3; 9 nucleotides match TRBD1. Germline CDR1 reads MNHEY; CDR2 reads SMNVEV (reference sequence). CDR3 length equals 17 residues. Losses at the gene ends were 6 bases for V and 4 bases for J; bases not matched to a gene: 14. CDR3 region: CASSQPLTGGLADTQYF. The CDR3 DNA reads TGTGCCAGCAGCCAACCCCTCACAGGGGGCTTGGCAGATACGCAGTATTTT.

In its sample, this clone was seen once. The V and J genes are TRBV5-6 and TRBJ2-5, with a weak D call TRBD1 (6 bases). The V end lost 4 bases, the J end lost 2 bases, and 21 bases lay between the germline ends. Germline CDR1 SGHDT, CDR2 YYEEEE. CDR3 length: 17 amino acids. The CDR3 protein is CASSVVEGRTAQETQYF. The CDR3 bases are TGTGCCAGCAGCGTAGTTGAGGGTCGGACAGCACAAGAGACCCAGTACTTC.

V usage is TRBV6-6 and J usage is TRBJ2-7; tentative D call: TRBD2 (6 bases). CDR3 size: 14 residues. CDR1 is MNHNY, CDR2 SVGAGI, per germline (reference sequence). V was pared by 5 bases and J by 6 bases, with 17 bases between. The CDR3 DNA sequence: TGTGCCAGCAGTCTCTCGAGGGACTTCTGCGAGCAGTACTTC. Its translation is CASSLSRDFCEQYF.

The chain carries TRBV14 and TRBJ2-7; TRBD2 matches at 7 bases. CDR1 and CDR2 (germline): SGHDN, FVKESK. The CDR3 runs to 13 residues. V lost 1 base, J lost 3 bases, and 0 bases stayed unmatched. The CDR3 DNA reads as TGTGCCAGCAGCCAAGGCGGGGGCTACGAGCAGTACTTC. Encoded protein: CASSQGGGYEQYF.

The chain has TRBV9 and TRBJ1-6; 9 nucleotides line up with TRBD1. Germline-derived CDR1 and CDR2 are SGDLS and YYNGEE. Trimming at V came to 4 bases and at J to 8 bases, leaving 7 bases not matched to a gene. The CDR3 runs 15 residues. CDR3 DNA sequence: TGTGCCAGCAGCCAGACAGGGGGGTCAGATTCACCCCTCCACTTT. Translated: CASSQTGGSDSPLHF.

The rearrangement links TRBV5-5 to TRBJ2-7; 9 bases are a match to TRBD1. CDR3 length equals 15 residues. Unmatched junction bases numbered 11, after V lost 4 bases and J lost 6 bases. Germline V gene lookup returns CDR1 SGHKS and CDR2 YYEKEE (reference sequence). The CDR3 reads CASSPRPGQGLEQYF. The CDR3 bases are TGTGCCAGCAGCCCCCGCCCGGGACAGGGACTCGAGCAGTACTTC.

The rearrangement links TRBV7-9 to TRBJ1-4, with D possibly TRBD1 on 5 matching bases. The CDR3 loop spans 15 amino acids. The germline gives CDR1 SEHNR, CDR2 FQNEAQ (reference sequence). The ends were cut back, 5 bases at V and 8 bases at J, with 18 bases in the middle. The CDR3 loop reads CASSPPPGNGEKLFF. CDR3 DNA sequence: TGTGCCAGCAGCCCCCCCCCAGGGAATGGGGAAAAACTGTTTTTT.

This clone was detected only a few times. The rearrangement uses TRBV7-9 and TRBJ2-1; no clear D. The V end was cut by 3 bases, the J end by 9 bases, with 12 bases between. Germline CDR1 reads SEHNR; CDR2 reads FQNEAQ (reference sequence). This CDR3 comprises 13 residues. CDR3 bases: TGTGCCAGCAGCTTCATAGCACTCCCTGAGCAGTTCTTC. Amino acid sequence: CASSFIALPEQFF. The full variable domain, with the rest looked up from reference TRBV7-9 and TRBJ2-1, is DTGVSQNPRHKITKRGQNVTFRCDPISEHNRLYWYRQTLGQGPEFLTYFQNEAQLEKSRLLSDRFSAERPKGSFSTLEIQRTEQGDSAMYLCASSFIALPEQFFGPGTRLTVL.

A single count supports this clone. The CDR3 DNA sequence: TGTGCCAGTAGTAGCCTAGCGGGGGCCGCCTACGAGCAGTACTTC. It is translated as CASSSLAGAAYEQYF. The V call is TRBV19, the J call TRBJ2-7; 10 bases map to TRBD2. The length of the CDR3 is 15 residues. Per germline, CDR1 LNHDA and CDR2 SQIVND (reference sequence). After removal of 4 bases from V and 2 bases from J, the junction contained 5 bases not matched to a gene.

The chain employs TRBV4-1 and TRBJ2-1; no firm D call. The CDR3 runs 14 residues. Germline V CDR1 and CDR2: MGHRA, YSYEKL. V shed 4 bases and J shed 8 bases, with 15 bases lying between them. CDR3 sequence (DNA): TGCGCCAGCAGCCTCCTGGCAGGTGTGGATGAGCAGTTCTTC. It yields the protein CASSLLAGVDEQFF.

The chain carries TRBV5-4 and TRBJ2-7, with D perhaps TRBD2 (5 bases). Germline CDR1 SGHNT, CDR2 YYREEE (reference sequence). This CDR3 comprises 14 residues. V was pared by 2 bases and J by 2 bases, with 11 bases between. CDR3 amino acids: CASSFSTRAYEQYF. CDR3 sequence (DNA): TGTGCCAGCAGCTTTAGCACTAGGGCCTACGAGCAGTACTTC. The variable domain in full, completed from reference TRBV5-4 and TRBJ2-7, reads ETGVTQSPTHLIKTRGQQVTLRCSSQSGHNTVSWYQQALGQGPQFIFQYYREEENGRGNFPPRFSGLQFPNYSSELNVNALELDDSALYLCASSFSTRAYEQYFGPGTRLTVT.

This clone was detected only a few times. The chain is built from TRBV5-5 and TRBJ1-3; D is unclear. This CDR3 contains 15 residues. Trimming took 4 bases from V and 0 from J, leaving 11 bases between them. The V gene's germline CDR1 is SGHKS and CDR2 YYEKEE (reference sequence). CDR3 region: CASSVTESSGNTIYF. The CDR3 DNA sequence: TGTGCCAGCAGCGTCACAGAGAGCTCTGGAAACACCATATATTTT.

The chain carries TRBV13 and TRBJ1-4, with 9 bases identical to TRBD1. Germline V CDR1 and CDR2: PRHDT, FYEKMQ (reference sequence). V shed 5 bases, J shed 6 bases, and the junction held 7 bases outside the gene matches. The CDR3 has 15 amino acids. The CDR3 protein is CASSPTGQGDEKLFF. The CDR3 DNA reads TGTGCCAGCAGCCCGACGGGACAGGGTGATGAAAAACTGTTTTTT.

The CDR3 spells CASSQGEGNNEKLFF. For the CDR3, the DNA is TGTGCCAGCAGCCAAGGGGAGGGTAATAATGAAAAACTGTTTTTT. The chain couples TRBV4-2 to TRBJ1-4; no clear D gene. The V gene lost 1 base and the J gene lost 4 bases, with 10 bases spanning the gap. Germline V lookup: CDR1 LGHNA, CDR2 YNFKEQ. The length of the CDR3 is 15 residues.

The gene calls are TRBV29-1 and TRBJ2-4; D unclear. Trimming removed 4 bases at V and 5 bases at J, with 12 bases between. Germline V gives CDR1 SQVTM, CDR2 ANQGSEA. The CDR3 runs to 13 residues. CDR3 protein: CSVGSDGENIQYF. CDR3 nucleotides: TGCAGCGTTGGTTCGGACGGAGAAAACATTCAGTACTTC.

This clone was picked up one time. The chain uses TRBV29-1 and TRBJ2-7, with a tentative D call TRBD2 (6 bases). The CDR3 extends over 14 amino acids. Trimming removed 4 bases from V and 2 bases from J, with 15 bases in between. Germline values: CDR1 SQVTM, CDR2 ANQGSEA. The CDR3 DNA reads TGCAGCGTTGGCGAGACTAGTATGGCCTACGAGCAGTACTTC. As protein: CSVGETSMAYEQYF.